A single sample gave rise to the 24 T cell receptor beta chains below, sequenced in a study of regulatory T cells in long-lasting Graves disease. Time point meaning: newly diagnosed GD, antithyroid drugs for less than 3 months. The TCR library was prepared using RNA isolated from PBMCs. Construction of the TCR beta libraries employed iRepertoire HTBI primers in conjunction with Arm-PCR of CDR3 regions. TCRdb re-derived calls from the multiplex PCR reads in MiXCR, one entry per CDR3 protein. The table includes 600,000 to 650,000 distinct CDR3 sequences, less than 20% detected once. This sample also belongs to another study, concerning T cells in Graves' hyperthyroidism and ophthalmopathy.

Specimen: peripheral blood mononuclear cells (PBMCs), collected at new diagnosis, from a patient treated with antithyroid drugs. These receptors came from a woman aged 25 to 39 with Graves disease.

The chain recombines TRBV30 with TRBJ1-1; perhaps TRBD1 as D (6 bases). V gave up 5 bases and J gave up 7 bases, with 11 bases separating them. CDR1 and CDR2 (germline): GTSNPN, SVGIG (reference sequence). This CDR3 is 11 amino acids long. CDR3 sequence (DNA): TGTGCCTGGGGGAACAGGGTTGAAGCTTTCTTT. It specifies CAWGNRVEAFF.

This clonotype was found a few times. V gene TRBV6-1 combines with J gene TRBJ2-7; the D gene is possibly TRBD2 (5 bases). With 10 bases removed from V and 1 base from J, the gap between germline ends came to 14 bases. The CDR3 spans 13 residues. Looked up from germline, CDR1 is MNHNS and CDR2 is SASEGT. The CDR3 sequence is CATRGLLSYEQYF. CDR3 bases: TGTGCCACCCGGGGTCTGCTTTCCTACGAGCAGTACTTC.

This clonotype has only a few counts. The genes are TRBV19 and TRBJ2-7, with D possibly being TRBD2 (6 bases). This CDR3 has 14 residues. With 6 bases removed from V and 7 bases from J, the gap between germline ends came to 19 bases. Germline values: CDR1 LNHDA, CDR2 SQIVND (reference sequence). The CDR3 DNA sequence: TGTGCCAGTAGATCAGCTGGGGCTAGCGAAGAGCAGTACTTC. Amino acids: CASRSAGASEEQYF.

The V and J genes are TRBV4-1 and TRBJ1-1; D remains unclear. The CDR3 is 13 residues long. Germline V lookup: CDR1 MGHRA, CDR2 YSYEKL. V was pared by 1 base and J by 10 bases, with 13 bases between. Written as DNA, the CDR3 is TGCGCCAGCAGCCAAGTTCCGATCCTCGGAGCTTTCTTT. It encodes CASSQVPILGAFF.

There are many counts of this clonotype. The chain carries TRBV7-2 and TRBJ2-2; D gene unclear. The CDR3 has 14 amino acids. V was pared by 2 bases and J by 7 bases, with 11 bases between. Germline V gives CDR1 SGHTA, CDR2 FQGNSA. This CDR3 reads CASSLLELGGELFF. CDR3 coding DNA: TGTGCCAGCAGCTTACTAGAATTGGGCGGGGAGCTGTTTTTT.

The table lists this clonotype with a few counts. The V and J genes are TRBV18 and TRBJ2-7; perhaps TRBD1 as D (6 bases). This CDR3 has 14 residues. Deletions cut 0 bases from V and 3 bases from J, with 9 bases between. Per germline, CDR1 KGHSH and CDR2 LQKENI. CDR3 coding DNA: TGTGCCAGCTCACCACCCGAAGGGGGCTACGAGCAGTACTTC. Protein sequence: CASSPPEGGYEQYF.

The chain joins TRBV5-1 to TRBJ1-2; 9 bases line up with TRBD1. CDR3 size: 14 residues. Germline lookup yields CDR1 SGHRS and CDR2 YFSETQ. Trimming took 6 bases from V and 7 from J; bases not matched to a gene: 10. The CDR3 bases are TGCGCCAGCAAGAGGGTGACAGGGGGAAGTGGCTACACCTTC. Its translation is CASKRVTGGSGYTF.

The chain has TRBV2 and TRBJ1-2; no clear D. This CDR3 has 14 amino acids. Germline assignment: CDR1 SNHLY and CDR2 FYNNEI. The V end was cut by 0 bases, the J end by 6 bases, with 11 bases between. CDR3 residues: CASSEAVTLHGYTF. The CDR3 DNA follows: TGTGCCAGCAGTGAAGCAGTAACCCTGCATGGCTACACCTTC.

The genes are TRBV30 and TRBJ2-6, with D possibly matching TRBD2 (5 bases). The CDR3 runs to 16 residues. The germline gives CDR1 GTSNPN, CDR2 SVGIG (reference sequence). Trimming took 0 bases from V and 7 from J, leaving 16 bases between them. The CDR3 spells CAWSVSGLAIANVLTF. In DNA, the CDR3 is TGTGCCTGGAGTGTATCGGGTCTAGCTATAGCCAACGTCCTGACTTTC.

This clonotype was seen at least ten times. The CDR3 nucleotides read TGTGCCGCCTCGCGGTCAGGGGACTATGGCTACACCTTC. Translation: CAASRSGDYGYTF. The rearrangement links TRBV6-2 or TRBV6-3 to TRBJ1-2, with TRBD1 as a possible D gene (6 bases). This CDR3 region has 13 residues. The germline CDR1 and CDR2 sequences are MNHEY and SVGEGT. With 11 bases removed from V and 3 bases from J, the gap between germline ends came to 16 bases.

A few counts support this clonotype. The chain carries TRBV13 and TRBJ2-5, with 7 bases matching TRBD1. Germline V gene data show CDR1 as PRHDT and CDR2 as FYEKMQ (reference sequence). This CDR3 has 13 residues. The ends lost 8 bases at V and 2 bases at J; junction bases unmatched: 5. In nucleotides, the CDR3 is TGTGCCAGCGGGGGACAGTTACAAGAGACCCAGTACTTC. It translates to CASGGQLQETQYF.

This clonotype was observed at least ten times. The chain is built from TRBV28 and TRBJ1-2, with D uncertain. The germline gives CDR1 MDHEN, CDR2 SYDVKM. V gave up 3 bases and J gave up 8 bases, with 10 bases separating them. This CDR3 has 12 amino acids. The CDR3 bases are TGTGCCAGCAGTTTGAAGGCGTGGGGCTACACCTTC. This gives the protein CASSLKAWGYTF.

This clonotype was picked up a small number of times. This chain uses TRBV18 with TRBJ2-7; D is possibly TRBD2 (5 bases). The CDR3 covers 13 residues. Germline V gene sequence: CDR1 KGHSH, CDR2 LQKENI. Trimming shortened V by 6 bases and J by 7 bases, and 16 bases separated the two germline ends. CDR3 DNA sequence: TGTGCCAGCTCCCCCTATCCTAGGACTGAGCAGTACTTC. This translates into CASSPYPRTEQYF.

This clonotype was seen a few times. The chain uses TRBV6-4 and TRBJ1-2; the D gene is possibly TRBD1 (5 bases). The V gene lost 5 bases and the J gene lost 8 bases, with 18 bases spanning the gap. The CDR3 has 14 amino acids. Germline V gene sequence: CDR1 MRHNA, CDR2 SNTAGT. CDR3 protein: CASSNGQGGEGYTF. CDR3 sequence (DNA): TGTGCCAGCAGTAACGGGCAAGGAGGGGAAGGCTACACCTTC.

There are a few counts of this clonotype. Written as DNA, the CDR3 is TGTGCCAGCAGCCAAGCAAAGGGAGTATACGAGCAGTACTTC. It yields the protein CASSQAKGVYEQYF. The rearrangement uses TRBV14 and TRBJ2-7; D is possibly TRBD2 (5 bases). Germline V lookup: CDR1 SGHDN, CDR2 FVKESK. The CDR3 contains 14 residues. V lost 1 base and J 4 bases, leaving 11 bases between the germline ends.

This clonotype was seen repeatedly, ten times or more. The CDR3 DNA is TGTGCCACCGGGTCCTCCTACGAGCAGTACTTC. This sequence encodes CATGSSYEQYF. V is TRBV6-1 and J is TRBJ2-7; D ambiguous. Germline CDR1 and CDR2: MNHNS and SASEGT. The CDR3 spans 11 residues. Trimming left V 10 bases short and J 0 bases short, with 7 bases between.

In this sample, this clonotype turned up many times. The chain links TRBV28 to TRBJ2-7, with D tentatively TRBD2 (6 bases). The CDR3 totals 17 residues. From germline, CDR1 is MDHEN and CDR2 SYDVKM. V was cut by 3 bases and J by 0 bases, with 18 bases left in between. The CDR3 sequence is CASSLTFRGKSSYEQYF. Written as DNA, the CDR3 is TGTGCCAGCAGTTTGACTTTCCGGGGGAAGAGCTCCTACGAGCAGTACTTC.

The sample holds a few counts of this clonotype. The V call is TRBV28, the J call TRBJ1-1, with TRBD1 matching 10 bases. The CDR3 runs to 12 residues. CDR1 is MDHEN, CDR2 SYDVKM, per germline. Trimming removed 5 bases from V and 9 bases from J; junction bases left unmatched: 3. The CDR3 here is CASSTTGGKAFF. For the CDR3, the DNA is TGTGCCAGCAGTACGACAGGGGGCAAAGCTTTCTTT.

This clonotype has more than one count but fewer than ten. This chain links TRBV6-5 with TRBJ2-4; D assignment may be TRBD1 or TRBD2 (5 bases each). V lost 3 bases to trimming and J lost 9 bases, with 18 bases between them. This CDR3 has 15 residues. Germline values: CDR1 MNHEY, CDR2 SVGAGI. The CDR3: CASSYGAGTLGIQYF. In DNA, the CDR3 is TGTGCCAGCAGTTATGGGGCAGGGACCCTCGGCATTCAGTACTTC.

Ten or more counts support this clonotype. CDR3 in DNA: TGTGCCAGCAGTACTGGACTAGCCTCAGATACGCAGTATTTT. It is translated as CASSTGLASDTQYF. The chain uses TRBV12-3 or TRBV12-4 and TRBJ2-3, with 8 bases matching TRBD2. The CDR3 has 14 amino acids. J gave up 4 bases and V 5 bases, and 5 bases lay outside the gene matches.

The genes are TRBV3-1 and TRBJ2-3, with D perhaps matching TRBD1 or TRBD2 (5 bases each). Germline V gene sequence: CDR1 LGHDT, CDR2 YNNKEL (reference sequence). V dropped 4 bases and J dropped 6 bases, with 20 bases sitting between them. There are 16 residues in the CDR3. CDR3 in DNA: TGTGCCAGCAGCCGATGGGACGTAGGAGGCTATGATACGCAGTATTTT. This encodes CASSRWDVGGYDTQYF.

This clonotype showed up many times. V gene TRBV28 combines with J gene TRBJ2-7; 9 nucleotides match TRBD2. In germline, CDR1 is MDHEN, CDR2 SYDVKM. CDR3 length equals 14 residues. Unmatched junction bases numbered 8, after V lost 11 bases and J lost 0 bases. The CDR3 DNA is TGTGCCGGGACTAGCCGACAAAACTCCTACGAGCAGTACTTC. Translated, it gives CAGTSRQNSYEQYF.

The table lists this clonotype with a few counts. The chain couples TRBV7-9 to TRBJ2-5; D remains ambiguous. This CDR3 region has 14 residues. The V gene's germline CDR1 is SEHNR and CDR2 FQNEAQ (reference sequence). V was clipped by 1 base and J by 7 bases, with 13 bases between them. CDR3: CASSLDLDSGTQYF. The CDR3 DNA follows: TGTGCCAGCAGCTTAGATTTAGATTCCGGGACCCAGTACTTC.

This clonotype was seen ten or more times. CDR3 nucleotides: TGTGCCACCAGCAGAGATCGGGGCGGGAGACTCTACGAGCAGTACTTC. Translation: CATSRDRGGRLYEQYF. The V gene is TRBV15, the J gene TRBJ2-7; 7 bases agree with TRBD2. CDR3 length: 16 amino acids. The V gene end was trimmed by 0 bases and the J gene end by 3 bases; junction bases not matched to a gene: 8. Germline V gives CDR1 LNHNV, CDR2 YYDKDF (reference sequence).